This TCR beta chain was retrieved from a study of PD-1 blockade in classical Hodgkin lymphoma. Brentuximab vedotin exposure varied, and every patient relapsed after autologous stem cell transplantation. This CDR3 spans 14 amino acids. Germline V gives CDR1 SGHAT, CDR2 FQNNGV. V lost 3 bases, J lost 0 bases, and 0 bases stayed unmatched. TCRdb keeps only in-frame clones here, not all; method: immunoSEQ multiplex PCR. The sample lists 55,000 to 75,000 clones; over 70% were seen once. This receptor was identified in a human donor with classical Hodgkin lymphoma. The specimen was peripheral blood mononuclear cells (PBMCs), collected before the second cycle of nivolumab. The J gene is TRBJ2-3, the V gene TRBV11-2, with TRBD2 matching over 7 bases. The CDR3 DNA sequence: TGTGCCAGCAGCTTTAGCGGGAGCACAGATACGCAGTATTTT. Translating it yields CASSFSGSTDTQYF.